The sample holds a few counts of the clone carrying this T cell receptor beta chain. No antigen is known for it. This sample is part of a study of regulatory T cells in long-lasting Graves disease. The time point was: persistent/refractory GD, antithyroid drugs over 5 years with positive TRAb. Extracted PBMC RNA gave rise to the TCR library. In this cohort, patients came from an endocrinology department located in Xi'an, China. iRepertoire HTBI primers and Arm-PCR of CDR3 regions built TCR beta libraries. In the authors' methods: The samples yielded 62 TRBV and roughly 13 TRBJ segments. TCRdb ran MiXCR on the multiplex PCR reads and lists one entry per CDR3 protein. These V and J calls are TCRdb output, not the study's own analysis. The data show 310,000 or so distinct CDR3 sequences, 20% to 25% seen once. General study findings and limits: Those with persistent disease had in common more public clonotypes (about 3,000) than new patients (roughly 1,000).

The sequence derives from a female donor with Graves disease. Sequencing was performed on peripheral blood mononuclear cells (PBMCs), taken when the disease was refractory, from a patient treated with antithyroid drugs.

Here the CDR3 reads CASSVATRHKYF. CDR3 bases: TGTGCCAGCAGCGTAGCGACGCGCCATAAGTACTTC. This rearrangement joins TRBV9 to TRBJ2-7; D gene ambiguous. The CDR3 extends over 12 amino acids. Trimming cost V 0 bases and J 11 bases, with 12 bases left between them. The germline gives CDR1 SGDLS, CDR2 YYNGEE.